The 29 T cell receptor beta chains reported below all come from one sample, sequenced in a study of identical twins. TCRdb passed the 5' RACE reads through MiXCR, listing each CDR3 protein once. The sample consists of hundreds of thousands of distinct CDR3 sequences, under 25% of them appearing once. These same data were also listed under a study on yellow fever vaccine responses in identical twins.

Specimen: CD4+ T cells sorted from blood. Receptors originate from a woman aged 18-29 years in good health.

This clonotype was found a few times. The gene calls are TRBV12-3 or TRBV12-4 and TRBJ2-4, with TRBD2 as a possible D gene (5 bases). V shed 6 bases and J shed 0 bases, with 12 bases lying between them. The CDR3 has 15 amino acids. The CDR3 nucleotides are TGTGCCAGCAGCCGTGACTACGTAGCCAAAAACATTCAGTACTTC. This gives the protein CASSRDYVAKNIQYF.

The chain couples TRBV3-1 to TRBJ2-5; D is uncertain. Germline-derived CDR1 and CDR2 are LGHDT and YNNKEL (reference sequence). V was pared by 7 bases and J by 4 bases, with 7 bases between. This CDR3 has 11 residues. As DNA, the CDR3 is TGTGCCAGCAAACTGACAGAGACCCAGTACTTC. This sequence encodes CASKLTETQYF.

The V and J genes are TRBV6-5 and TRBJ2-3; D remains ambiguous. The V end was cut by 4 bases, the J end by 0 bases, with 5 bases between. In germline, CDR1 is MNHEY, CDR2 SVGAGI. This CDR3 has 13 residues. The CDR3 nucleotides read TGTGCCAGCAGTTCCGTGAGCACAGATACGCAGTATTTT. Amino acid sequence: CASSSVSTDTQYF.

The chain links TRBV2 to TRBJ2-2; D remains unclear. Looked up from germline, CDR1 is SNHLY and CDR2 is FYNNEI. The length of the CDR3 is 14 residues. V was trimmed by 2 bases and J by 5 bases, leaving 9 bases between them. CDR3 loop: CASSETPRTGELFF. CDR3 nucleotide sequence: TGTGCCAGCAGTGAAACCCCACGAACCGGGGAGCTGTTTTTT.

The V gene is TRBV6-1, the J gene TRBJ2-1; 9 nucleotides align to TRBD2. This CDR3 has 15 residues. Germline V gives CDR1 MNHNS, CDR2 SASEGT. The trim removed 4 bases at V and 5 bases at J, leaving 6 bases unmatched. The CDR3 bases are TGTGCCAGCAGTGGTGAGACTAGCGGAAACAATGAGCAGTTCTTC. Translating it yields CASSGETSGNNEQFF.

This clonotype occurred a few times. This chain connects TRBV15 to TRBJ2-7; the match to TRBD2 covers 12 bases. The CDR3 runs 17 residues. Germline-derived CDR1 and CDR2 are LNHNV and YYDKDF (reference sequence). V dropped 4 bases and J dropped 4; count of bases not matched to a gene: 11. The DNA of the CDR3 is TGTGCCACCAGCACTAGGGGGCTAGCGGGAGGGGTGTACGAGCAGTACTTC. Residues: CATSTRGLAGGVYEQYF. The full variable domain, in which reference TRBV15 and TRBJ2-7 provide the parts outside the CDR3, is DAMVIQNPRYQVTQFGKPVTLSCSQTLNHNVMYWYQQKSSQAPKLLFHYYDKDFNNEADTPDNFQSRRPNTSFCFLDIRSPGLGDTAMYLCATSTRGLAGGVYEQYFGPGTRLTVT.

This clonotype was picked up a small number of times. The rearrangement links TRBV6-2 or TRBV6-3 to TRBJ2-1, with 8 bases fitting TRBD2. Per the germline V gene, CDR1 is MNHEY and CDR2 is SVGEGT. The V and J ends lost 3 bases and 9 bases, in that order; junction bases with no gene match: 7. The CDR3 contains 14 residues. CDR3 region: CASSYPGGRSEQFF. Here the CDR3 DNA reads TGTGCCAGCAGTTATCCGGGGGGGCGGAGTGAGCAGTTCTTC.

The chain links TRBV12-3 or TRBV12-4 to TRBJ2-1; 9 bases align to TRBD1. This CDR3 is built from 12 residues. Trimming removed 5 bases from V and 13 bases from J; junction bases left unmatched: 6. The CDR3 spells CASSRPGQGQFF. DNA for the CDR3: TGTGCCAGCAGTCGACCGGGACAGGGACAGTTCTTC.

Here the CDR3 DNA reads TGTGCCACCAGTGCGGGACAGGCGGGCCAAGAGACCCAGTACTTC. It codes for CATSAGQAGQETQYF. The rearrangement links TRBV24-1 to TRBJ2-5; 8 bases agree with TRBD1. V shed 5 bases, J shed 1 base, and the junction held 5 bases outside the gene matches. The V gene's germline CDR1 is KGHDR and CDR2 SFDVKD. CDR3 length: 15 amino acids.

This clonotype showed up just a few times. The gene calls are TRBV7-9 and TRBJ2-1; 7 bases are shared with TRBD2. This CDR3 comprises 14 residues. The V gene's germline CDR1 is SEHNR and CDR2 FQNEAQ (reference sequence). V gave up 8 bases and J gave up 5 bases; unmatched junction bases: 9. CDR3 amino acids: CASRQRELDNEQFF. The CDR3 DNA reads TGTGCCAGCCGCCAGCGGGAACTCGACAATGAGCAGTTCTTC.

This clonotype appeared a few times. The genes are TRBV5-1 and TRBJ2-7; no definite D call. V lost 3 bases and J lost 4, with 14 bases in between. The CDR3 runs to 14 residues. CDR1 and CDR2 from the germline V gene are SGHRS and YFSETQ. As DNA, the CDR3 is TGCGCCAGCAGCTCTACGGACCCTCCTTACGAGCAGTACTTC. Its protein is CASSSTDPPYEQYF.

Only a few counts were recorded for this clonotype. The V call is TRBV24-1, the J call TRBJ1-1; D is uncertain. The germline gives CDR1 KGHDR, CDR2 SFDVKD. Trimming cost V 5 bases and J 0 bases, with 6 bases left between them. This CDR3 contains 13 residues. This CDR3 is CATSGPMNTEAFF. The CDR3 region has the DNA TGTGCCACCAGTGGACCGATGAACACTGAAGCTTTCTTT.

The rearrangement links TRBV5-1 to TRBJ1-1; no clear D. The germline CDR1 and CDR2 sequences are SGHRS and YFSETQ. The CDR3 length is 13 residues. The V end was cut by 6 bases, the J end by 3 bases, with 12 bases between. Written as DNA, the CDR3 is TGCGCCAGCAATTGGTTGGGCCACACTGAAGCTTTCTTT. The encoded protein is CASNWLGHTEAFF.

The rearrangement uses TRBV12-3 or TRBV12-4 and TRBJ1-5; D unresolved. Trimming shortened V by 4 bases and J by 7 bases, and 11 bases separated the two germline ends. The CDR3 totals 13 residues. In DNA form, the CDR3 reads TGTGCCAGCAGTTACACGGAACGACAGCCCCAGCATTTT. Translation gives CASSYTERQPQHF.

The V gene is TRBV5-1, the J gene TRBJ2-5; 9 nucleotides line up with TRBD1. The ends lost 4 bases at V and 4 bases at J; junction bases unmatched: 8. The CDR3 length is 15 residues. Germline assignment: CDR1 SGHRS and CDR2 YFSETQ. The CDR3 sequence: CASSPRGQGGETQYF. In DNA, the CDR3 is TGCGCCAGCAGCCCGAGGGGACAGGGTGGAGAGACCCAGTACTTC.

This clonotype was seen a handful of times. This rearrangement joins TRBV9 to TRBJ2-5; 7 positions agree with TRBD2. With 4 bases clipped from V and 3 bases from J, the junction kept 9 bases outside the gene matches. The CDR3 is made up of 15 amino acids. Germline V gene sequence: CDR1 SGDLS, CDR2 YYNGEE. The CDR3 loop reads CASSPLGGKEETQYF. The DNA for the CDR3 is TGTGCCAGCAGCCCACTCGGGGGGAAGGAAGAGACCCAGTACTTC.

This clonotype was seen only a few times. The chain joins TRBV2 to TRBJ2-2; D not certain. Germline assignment: CDR1 SNHLY and CDR2 FYNNEI. This CDR3 region has 12 residues. V shed 8 bases and J shed 8 bases, with 12 bases lying between them. CDR3 sequence (DNA): TGTGCCAGCGCAACAGTTTTAGGGGAGCTGTTTTTT. Amino acid sequence: CASATVLGELFF.

This clonotype was seen only a few times. The CDR3 here is CASSPRRDPFYEQYF. The DNA of the CDR3 is TGTGCCAGCAGCCCCAGACGAGACCCTTTCTACGAGCAGTACTTC. V usage is TRBV7-8 and J usage is TRBJ2-7; no clear D gene. The CDR3 consists of 15 residues. Trimming pared 5 bases from V and 3 bases from J, leaving 17 bases between. CDR1 and CDR2 from the germline V gene are SGHVS and FQNEAQ.

In this sample, this clonotype turned up a few times. This chain uses TRBV9 with TRBJ2-1; the D gene is possibly TRBD1 (6 bases). Trimming removed 0 bases at V and 0 bases at J, with 7 bases between. CDR1 and CDR2 (germline): SGDLS, YYNGEE. This CDR3 has 15 amino acids. This CDR3 reads CASSVARGSYNEQFF. CDR3 DNA sequence: TGTGCCAGCAGCGTAGCCAGGGGCTCCTACAATGAGCAGTTCTTC. Drawing the rest from reference TRBV9 and TRBJ2-1, the complete variable domain is DSGVTQTPKHLITATGQRVTLRCSPRSGDLSVYWYQQSLDQGLQFLIQYYNGEERAKGNILERFSAQQFPDLHSELNLSSLELGDSALYFCASSVARGSYNEQFFGPGTRLTVL.

This clonotype was counted only a few times. V gene TRBV2 combines with J gene TRBJ1-2, with D unresolved. The germline V and J ends were trimmed by 7 bases and 0 bases, with 15 bases remaining between them. The CDR3 is 15 amino acids. CDR1 SNHLY and CDR2 FYNNEI come from the germline V gene. CDR3 DNA: TGTGCCAGCAACGGGGTGGGAACCCCTAACTATGGCTACACCTTC. Its protein is CASNGVGTPNYGYTF.

In this sample, this clonotype turned up a few times. The chain recombines TRBV3-1 with TRBJ2-7, with unresolved D. Germline values: CDR1 LGHDT, CDR2 YNNKEL (reference sequence). V was shortened by 4 bases and J by 7 bases, with 17 bases between the two germline ends. This CDR3 has 14 residues. The CDR3 DNA is TGTGCCAGCAGCCCACAATTGGCCTCGACAGAGCAGTACGTC. This translates into CASSPQLASTEQYV.

V is TRBV7-8 and J is TRBJ2-7; D is possibly TRBD2 (5 bases). Germline assignment: CDR1 SGHVS and CDR2 FQNEAQ. The CDR3 is 15 amino acids. V was shortened by 7 bases and J by 0 bases, with 16 bases between the two germline ends. CDR3 protein: CASTPRTSSSYEQYF. CDR3 nucleotide sequence: TGTGCCAGCACCCCGCGAACTAGTAGCTCCTACGAGCAGTACTTC.

The CDR3 DNA follows: TGTGCCAGCAGCTTAGGGCCGGCAGGCTCTTCACCCCTCCACTTT. It codes for CASSLGPAGSSPLHF. The chain uses TRBV11-2 and TRBJ1-6; D is undetermined. Germline CDR1 SGHAT, CDR2 FQNNGV. This CDR3 spans 15 amino acids. The V and J ends lost 1 base and 9 bases respectively, with 13 bases between them.

This clonotype turned up a few times. The genes are TRBV10-3 and TRBJ1-1; D is undetermined. The CDR3 is 13 residues long. Germline V lookup: CDR1 ENHRY, CDR2 SYGVKD. Trimming cost V 4 bases and J 0 bases, with 6 bases left between them. In DNA, the CDR3 is TGTGCCATCAGTGGGGTAGTGAACACTGAAGCTTTCTTT. This codes for CAISGVVNTEAFF.

The genes are TRBV3-1 and TRBJ2-2, with 10 nucleotides matching TRBD2. CDR3 size: 16 residues. Germline V gene lookup returns CDR1 LGHDT and CDR2 YNNKEL (reference sequence). The junction had 4 bases not matched to a gene; V was cut back by 1 base and J by 5 bases. This CDR3 reads CASSQGPAGGTGELFF. In nucleotides, the CDR3 is TGTGCCAGCAGCCAAGGGCCAGCGGGAGGGACCGGGGAGCTGTTTTTT.

In its sample, this clonotype was seen a few times. The chain couples TRBV12-3 or TRBV12-4 to TRBJ1-1; perhaps TRBD1 as D (5 bases). The length of the CDR3 is 13 residues. Trimming took off 6 bases at V and 6 bases at J, with 14 bases between the two ends. The CDR3 bases are TGTGCCAGCAGGCTTTGGGGGAGTGCTGAAGCTTTCTTT. It is translated as CASRLWGSAEAFF.

This chain connects TRBV24-1 to TRBJ2-2, with D unclear. This CDR3 has 17 residues. Germline CDR1 reads KGHDR; CDR2 reads SFDVKD. V was shortened by 5 bases and J by 1 base, with 16 bases between the two germline ends. CDR3 amino acids: CATSGTPGAENTGELFF. The CDR3 DNA is TGTGCCACCAGTGGAACTCCGGGCGCGGAGAACACCGGGGAGCTGTTTTTT.

This clonotype has more than one count but fewer than ten. The chain recombines TRBV18 with TRBJ1-1; D is unresolved. This CDR3 is built from 12 residues. V gave up 3 bases and J gave up 5 bases, with 7 bases separating them. Germline V gene sequence: CDR1 KGHSH, CDR2 LQKENI. CDR3 protein: CASSPGKTEAFF. The CDR3 DNA sequence: TGTGCCAGCTCACCTGGGAAGACTGAAGCTTTCTTT.

This chain uses TRBV3-1 with TRBJ1-3; D unresolved. This CDR3 has 15 amino acids. CDR1 and CDR2 from the germline V gene are LGHDT and YNNKEL (reference sequence). V was shortened by 0 bases and J by 4 bases, with 10 bases between the two germline ends. The CDR3 loop is CASSQDLSLGNTIYF. The CDR3 nucleotides are TGTGCCAGCAGCCAAGATCTTTCGCTGGGAAACACCATATATTTT. Looking up the rest from reference TRBV3-1 and TRBJ1-3 gives the full variable domain: DTAVSQTPKYLVTQMGNDKSIKCEQNLGHDTMYWYKQDSKKFLKIMFSYNNKELIINETVPNRFSPKSPDKAHLNLHINSLELGDSAVYFCASSQDLSLGNTIYFGEGSWLTVV.